These T cell receptor beta chains were read from a single sample in a study of blood T cell repertoires in COVID-19. This table comes from immunoSEQ multiplex PCR, and its TCRdb copy is limited to in-frame clones, with some not included. The sample has about 190,000 clones; about 85% are singletons. The sample consisted of peripheral blood. Receptor source: a woman of 80 years or more with acute or convalescent COVID-19. Both conserved end residues are part of each CDR3. D genes are given only for firm matches. The listing skips clone size in some rows; elsewhere it reads once, few, many or a size class.

TRBV18	TRBJ2-1	NA	NA	CASSPPLARRSSYNEQFF	TGTGCCAGCTCACCCCCTCTAGCGCGAAGATCCTCCTACAATGAGCAGTTCTTC
TRBV5-1	TRBJ2-5	NA	NA	CASSLGGGGETQYF	TGCGCCAGCAGCTTGGGCGGGGGCGGAGAGACCCAGTACTTC
TRBV6-5	TRBJ1-6	NA	TRBD1	CATLDRARGSPLHF	TGTGCCACCCTAGACAGGGCCCGGGGTTCACCCCTCCACTTT
TRBV4-3	TRBJ1-6	NA	TRBD1	CASSPDRAYNSPLHF	TGCGCCAGCAGCCCGGACAGGGCTTATAATTCACCCCTCCACTTT
TRBV28	TRBJ2-7	NA	NA	CASSFLYGTGTTKQYF	TGTGCCAGCAGTTTTTTATACGGGACTGGAACGACCAAGCAGTACTTC
TRBV18	TRBJ1-2	once	NA	CASSPYPAESYTF	TGTGCCAGCTCACCATACCCTGCCGAGAGCTACACCTTC
TRBV5-1	TRBJ2-5	NA	NA	CASSQTDQETQYF	TGCGCCAGCAGCCAGACAGACCAAGAGACCCAGTACTTC
TRBV7-2	TRBJ1-1	NA	NA	CASSWGSVNTEAFF	TGTGCCAGCAGCTGGGGCAGCGTAAACACTGAAGCTTTCTTT
TRBV5-1	TRBJ2-7	NA	NA	CASSLLSAAEQYF	TGCGCCAGCAGCTTGTTAAGCGCTGCCGAGCAGTACTTC
TRBV27	TRBJ1-3	NA	NA	CASSPAPGNTIYF	TGTGCCAGCAGCCCAGCGCCCGGAAACACCATATATTTT
TRBV19	TRBJ1-2	NA	TRBD1	CASSRGRGLYGYTF	TGTGCCAGTAGTCGGGGCAGGGGGCTCTATGGCTACACCTTC
TRBV29-1	TRBJ1-5	NA	NA	CSVAGGNQPQHF	TGCAGCGTTGCAGGGGGCAATCAGCCCCAGCATTTT